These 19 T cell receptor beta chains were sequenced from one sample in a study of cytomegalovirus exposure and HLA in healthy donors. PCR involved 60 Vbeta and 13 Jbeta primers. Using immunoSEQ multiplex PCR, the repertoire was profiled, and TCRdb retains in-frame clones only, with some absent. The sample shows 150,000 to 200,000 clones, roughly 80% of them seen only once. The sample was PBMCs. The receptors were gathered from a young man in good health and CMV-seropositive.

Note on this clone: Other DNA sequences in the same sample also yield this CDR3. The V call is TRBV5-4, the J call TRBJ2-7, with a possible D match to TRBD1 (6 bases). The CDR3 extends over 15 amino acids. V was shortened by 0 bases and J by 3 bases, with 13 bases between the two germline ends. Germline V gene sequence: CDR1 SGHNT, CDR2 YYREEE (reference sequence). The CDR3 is CASSLDRQAVYEQYF. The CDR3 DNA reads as TGTGCCAGCAGCTTGGACCGACAGGCCGTCTACGAGCAGTACTTC.

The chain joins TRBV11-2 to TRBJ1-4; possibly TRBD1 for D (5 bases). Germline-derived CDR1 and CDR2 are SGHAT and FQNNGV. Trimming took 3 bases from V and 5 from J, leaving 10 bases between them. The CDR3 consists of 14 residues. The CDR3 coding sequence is TGTGCCAGCAGCTTTTTAGGGGTCAATGAAAAACTGTTTTTT. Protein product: CASSFLGVNEKLFF.

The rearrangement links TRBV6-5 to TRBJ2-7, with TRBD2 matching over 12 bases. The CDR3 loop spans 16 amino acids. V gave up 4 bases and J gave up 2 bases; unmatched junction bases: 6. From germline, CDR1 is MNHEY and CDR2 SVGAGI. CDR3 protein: CASSSRTSGVAYEQYF. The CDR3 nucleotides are TGTGCCAGCAGTTCTCGGACTAGCGGGGTCGCCTACGAGCAGTACTTC.

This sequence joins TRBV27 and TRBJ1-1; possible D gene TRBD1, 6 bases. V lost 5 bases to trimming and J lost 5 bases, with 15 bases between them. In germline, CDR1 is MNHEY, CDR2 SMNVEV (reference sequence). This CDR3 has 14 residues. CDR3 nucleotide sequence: TGTGCCAGCAGTCCACACAGGGAAGTGACTGAAGCTTTCTTT. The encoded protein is CASSPHREVTEAFF.

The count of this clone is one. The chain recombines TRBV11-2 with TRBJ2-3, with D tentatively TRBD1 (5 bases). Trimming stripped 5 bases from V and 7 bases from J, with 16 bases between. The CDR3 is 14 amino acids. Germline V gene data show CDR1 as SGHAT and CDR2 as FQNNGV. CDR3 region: CASSPVPGHNTQYF. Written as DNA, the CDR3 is TGTGCCAGCAGCCCCGTCCCAGGGCACAATACGCAGTATTTT.

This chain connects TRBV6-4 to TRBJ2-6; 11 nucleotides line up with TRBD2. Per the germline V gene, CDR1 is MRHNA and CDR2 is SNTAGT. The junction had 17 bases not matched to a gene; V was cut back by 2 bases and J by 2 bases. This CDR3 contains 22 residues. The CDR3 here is CASSDTGGVRLAGGTGANVLTF. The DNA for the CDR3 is TGTGCCAGCAGTGACACAGGGGGTGTTAGGCTAGCGGGAGGTACTGGGGCCAACGTCCTGACTTTC.

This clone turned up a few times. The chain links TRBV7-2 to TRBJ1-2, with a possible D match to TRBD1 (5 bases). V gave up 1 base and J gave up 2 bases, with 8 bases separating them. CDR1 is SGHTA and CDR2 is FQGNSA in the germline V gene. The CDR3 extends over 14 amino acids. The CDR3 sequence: CASSLGGRNYGYTF. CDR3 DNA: TGTGCCAGCAGCTTAGGGGGCAGGAACTATGGCTACACCTTC.

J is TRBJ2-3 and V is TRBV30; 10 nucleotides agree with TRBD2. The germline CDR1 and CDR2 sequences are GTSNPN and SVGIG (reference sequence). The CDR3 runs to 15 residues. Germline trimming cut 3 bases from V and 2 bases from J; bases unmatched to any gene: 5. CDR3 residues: CAWSLGLADTDTQYF. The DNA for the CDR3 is TGTGCCTGGAGCCTTGGACTAGCGGACACAGATACGCAGTATTTT.

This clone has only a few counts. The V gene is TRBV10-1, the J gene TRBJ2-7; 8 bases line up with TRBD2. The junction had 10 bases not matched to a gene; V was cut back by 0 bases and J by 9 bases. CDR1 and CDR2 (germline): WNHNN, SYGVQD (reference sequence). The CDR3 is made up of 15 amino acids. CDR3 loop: CASSESKAGDKGQYF. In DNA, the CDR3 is TGCGCCAGCAGTGAGTCGAAAGCGGGGGACAAAGGGCAGTACTTC.

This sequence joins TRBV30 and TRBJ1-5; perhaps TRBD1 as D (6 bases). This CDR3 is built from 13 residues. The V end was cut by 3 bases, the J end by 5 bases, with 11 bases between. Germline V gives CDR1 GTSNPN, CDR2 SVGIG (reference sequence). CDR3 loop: CAWRLKGDQPQHF. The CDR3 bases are TGTGCCTGGAGGCTTAAGGGGGATCAGCCCCAGCATTTT.

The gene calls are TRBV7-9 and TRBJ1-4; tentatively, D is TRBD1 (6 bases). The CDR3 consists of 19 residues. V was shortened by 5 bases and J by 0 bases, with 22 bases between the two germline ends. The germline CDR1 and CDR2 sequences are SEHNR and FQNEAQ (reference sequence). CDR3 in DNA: TGTGCCAGCAGCCCGGCGGGGGGCCGTAACTTTGCAACTAATGAAAAACTGTTTTTT. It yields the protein CASSPAGGRNFATNEKLFF.

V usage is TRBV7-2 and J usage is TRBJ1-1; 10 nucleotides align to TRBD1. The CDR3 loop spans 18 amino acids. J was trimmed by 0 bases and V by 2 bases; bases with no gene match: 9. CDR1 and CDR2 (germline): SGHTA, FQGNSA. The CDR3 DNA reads TGTGCCAGCAGCTTAAGGGGTGGGACAGGGGCCTTGAACACTGAAGCTTTCTTT. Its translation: CASSLRGGTGALNTEAFF.

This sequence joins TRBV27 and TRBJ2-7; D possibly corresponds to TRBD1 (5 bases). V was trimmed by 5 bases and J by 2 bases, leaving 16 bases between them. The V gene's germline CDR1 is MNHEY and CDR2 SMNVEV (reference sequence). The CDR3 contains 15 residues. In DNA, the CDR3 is TGTGCCAGCAGTACCTATCGGACACCAGCCTACGAGCAGTACTTC. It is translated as CASSTYRTPAYEQYF.

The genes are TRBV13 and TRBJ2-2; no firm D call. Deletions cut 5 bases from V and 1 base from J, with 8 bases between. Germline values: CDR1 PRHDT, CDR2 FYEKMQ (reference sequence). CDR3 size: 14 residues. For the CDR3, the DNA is TGTGCCAGCAGCATAAGCAAGAACACCGGGGAGCTGTTTTTT. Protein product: CASSISKNTGELFF. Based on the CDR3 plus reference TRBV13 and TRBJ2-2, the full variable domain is AAGVIQSPRHLIKEKRETATLKCYPIPRHDTVYWYQQGPGQDPQFLISFYEKMQSDKGSIPDRFSAQQFSDYHSELNMSSLELGDSALYFCASSISKNTGELFFGEGSRLTVL.

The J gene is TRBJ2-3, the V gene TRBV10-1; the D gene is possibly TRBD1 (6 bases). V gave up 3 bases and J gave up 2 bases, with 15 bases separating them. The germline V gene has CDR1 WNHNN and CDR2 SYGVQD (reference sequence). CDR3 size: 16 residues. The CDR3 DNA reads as TGCGCCAGCAGTGACAGGGAAGGGGACATCACAGATACGCAGTATTTT. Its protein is CASSDREGDITDTQYF.

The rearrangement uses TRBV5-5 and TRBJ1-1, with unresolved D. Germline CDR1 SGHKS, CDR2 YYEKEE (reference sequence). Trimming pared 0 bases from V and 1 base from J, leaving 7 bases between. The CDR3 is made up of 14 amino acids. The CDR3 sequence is CASSLGSGNTEAFF. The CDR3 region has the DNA TGTGCCAGCAGCTTGGGGTCCGGGAACACTGAAGCTTTCTTT.

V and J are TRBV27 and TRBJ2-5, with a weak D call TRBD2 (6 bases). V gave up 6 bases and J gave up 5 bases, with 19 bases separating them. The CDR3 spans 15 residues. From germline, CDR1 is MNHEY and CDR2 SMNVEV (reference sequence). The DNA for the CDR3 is TGTGCCAGCAGGTCTGGAGGGAGCAGGATGGAGACCCAGTACTTC. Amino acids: CASRSGGSRMETQYF.

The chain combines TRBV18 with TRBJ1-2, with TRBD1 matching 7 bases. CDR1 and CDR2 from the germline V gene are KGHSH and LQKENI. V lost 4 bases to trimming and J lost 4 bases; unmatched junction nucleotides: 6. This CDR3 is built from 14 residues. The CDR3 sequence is CASSRDREPYGYTF. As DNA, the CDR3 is TGTGCCAGCTCACGCGACAGGGAACCCTATGGCTACACCTTC.

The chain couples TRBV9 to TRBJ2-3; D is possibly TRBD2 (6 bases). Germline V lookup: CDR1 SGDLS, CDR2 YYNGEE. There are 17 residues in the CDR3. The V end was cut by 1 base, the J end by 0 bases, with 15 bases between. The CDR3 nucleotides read TGTGCCAGCAGCGTACGAGGGTCCAGCGGGAGCACAGATACGCAGTATTTT. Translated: CASSVRGSSGSTDTQYF. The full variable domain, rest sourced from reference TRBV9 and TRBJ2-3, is DSGVTQTPKHLITATGQRVTLRCSPRSGDLSVYWYQQSLDQGLQFLIQYYNGEERAKGNILERFSAQQFPDLHSELNLSSLELGDSALYFCASSVRGSSGSTDTQYFGPGTRLTVL.